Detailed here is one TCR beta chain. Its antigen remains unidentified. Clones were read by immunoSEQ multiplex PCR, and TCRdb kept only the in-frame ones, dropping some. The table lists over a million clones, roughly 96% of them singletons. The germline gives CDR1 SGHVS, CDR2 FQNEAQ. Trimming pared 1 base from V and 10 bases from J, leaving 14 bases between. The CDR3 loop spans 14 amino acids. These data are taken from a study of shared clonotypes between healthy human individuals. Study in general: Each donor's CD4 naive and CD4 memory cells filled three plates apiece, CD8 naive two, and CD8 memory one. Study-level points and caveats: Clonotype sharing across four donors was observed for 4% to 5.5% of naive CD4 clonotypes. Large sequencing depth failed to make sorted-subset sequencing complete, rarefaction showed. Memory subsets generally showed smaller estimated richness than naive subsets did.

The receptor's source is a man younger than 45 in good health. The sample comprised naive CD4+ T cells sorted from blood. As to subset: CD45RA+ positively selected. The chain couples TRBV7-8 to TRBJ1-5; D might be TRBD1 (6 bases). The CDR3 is CASSLEGGGSPQHF. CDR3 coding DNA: TGTGCCAGCAGCTTAGAGGGGGGGGGCTCCCCCCAGCATTTT.